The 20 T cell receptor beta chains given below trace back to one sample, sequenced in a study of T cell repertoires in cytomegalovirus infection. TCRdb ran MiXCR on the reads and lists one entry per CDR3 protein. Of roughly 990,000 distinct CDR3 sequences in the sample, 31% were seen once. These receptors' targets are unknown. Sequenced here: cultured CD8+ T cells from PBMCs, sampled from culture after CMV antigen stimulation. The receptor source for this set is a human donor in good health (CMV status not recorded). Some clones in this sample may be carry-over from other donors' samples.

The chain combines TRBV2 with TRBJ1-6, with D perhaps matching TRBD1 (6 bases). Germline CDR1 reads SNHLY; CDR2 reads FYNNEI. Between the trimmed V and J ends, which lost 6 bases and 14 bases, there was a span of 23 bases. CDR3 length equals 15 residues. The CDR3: CASRNPGQGDVALHF. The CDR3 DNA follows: TGTGCCAGCAGGAACCCGGGACAAGGGGACGTCGCCCTCCACTTT.

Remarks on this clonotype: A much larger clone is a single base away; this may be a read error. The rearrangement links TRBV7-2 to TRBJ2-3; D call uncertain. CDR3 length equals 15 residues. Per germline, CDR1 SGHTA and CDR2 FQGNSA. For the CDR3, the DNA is TGTGCCAGCAACTTACCCGGTCGCACCACAGATACGCAGTATTTT. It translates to CASNLPGRTTDTQYF. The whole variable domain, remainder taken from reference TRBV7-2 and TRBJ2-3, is GAGVSQSPSNKVTEKGKDVELRCDPISGHTALYWYRQSLGQGLEFLIYFQGNSAPDKSGLPSDRFSAERTGGSVSTLTIQRTQQEDSAVYLCASNLPGRTTDTQYFGPGTRLTVL.

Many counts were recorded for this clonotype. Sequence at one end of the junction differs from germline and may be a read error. CDR3 DNA sequence: TGTGCCAGCAGCTTAGGACCGTCCTACGAGCAGTACTTC. This sequence encodes CASSLGPSYEQYF. The genes are TRBV12-3 or TRBV12-4 and TRBJ2-7; D ambiguous. This CDR3 is built from 13 residues.

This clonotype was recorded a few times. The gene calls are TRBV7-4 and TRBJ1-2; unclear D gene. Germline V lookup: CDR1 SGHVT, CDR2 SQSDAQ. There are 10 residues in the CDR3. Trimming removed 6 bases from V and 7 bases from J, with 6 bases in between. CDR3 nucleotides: TGTGCCAGCAGTTCGACTGGCTACACCTTC. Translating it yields CASSSTGYTF.

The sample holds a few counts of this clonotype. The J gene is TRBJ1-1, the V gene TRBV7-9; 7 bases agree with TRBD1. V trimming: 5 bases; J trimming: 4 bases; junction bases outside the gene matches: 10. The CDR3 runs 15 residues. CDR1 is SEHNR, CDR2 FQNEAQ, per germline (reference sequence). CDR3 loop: CASSPSVDRSTEAFF. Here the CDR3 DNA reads TGTGCCAGCAGCCCCTCAGTGGACAGGAGCACTGAAGCTTTCTTT.

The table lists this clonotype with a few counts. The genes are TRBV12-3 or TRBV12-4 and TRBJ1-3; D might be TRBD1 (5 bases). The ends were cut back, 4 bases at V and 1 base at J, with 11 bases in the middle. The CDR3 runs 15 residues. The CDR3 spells CASSSTDISGNTIYF. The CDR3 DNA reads TGTGCCAGCAGTTCGACAGACATTTCTGGAAACACCATATATTTT.

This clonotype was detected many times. The chain's CDR3 is CASSFPGANTEAFF. The CDR3 DNA is TGTGCCAGCAGTTTCCCCGGGGCGAACACTGAAGCTTTCTTT. The rearrangement links TRBV12-3 or TRBV12-4 to TRBJ1-1, with D possibly TRBD1 on 5 matching bases. The CDR3 is made up of 14 amino acids. V was trimmed by 3 bases and J by 1 base, leaving 9 bases between them.

This chain's CDR3 is CASSPGGPGGEQYV. The CDR3 coding sequence is TGTGCCAGCAGCCCCGGGGGGCCGGGCGGCGAGCAGTACGTC. The chain employs TRBV3-1 and TRBJ2-7; tentative D call: TRBD2 (7 bases). There are 14 residues in the CDR3. V was trimmed by 4 bases and J by 6 bases, leaving 16 bases between them. CDR1 is LGHDT and CDR2 is YNNKEL in the germline V gene (reference sequence).

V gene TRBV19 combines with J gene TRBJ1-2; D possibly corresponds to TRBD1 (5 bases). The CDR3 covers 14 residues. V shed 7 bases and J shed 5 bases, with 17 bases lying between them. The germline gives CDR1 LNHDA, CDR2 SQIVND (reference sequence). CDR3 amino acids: CASTVGRGIYGYTF. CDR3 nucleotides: TGTGCCAGTACAGTCGGACGGGGGATTTATGGCTACACCTTC.

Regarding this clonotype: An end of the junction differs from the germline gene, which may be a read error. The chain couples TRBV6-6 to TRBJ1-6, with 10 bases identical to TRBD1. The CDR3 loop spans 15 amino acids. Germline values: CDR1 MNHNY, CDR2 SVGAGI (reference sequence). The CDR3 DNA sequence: TGTGCCAACAGTTTGGGACAGGGGCCTAATTCACCCCTCCACTTT. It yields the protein CANSLGQGPNSPLHF.

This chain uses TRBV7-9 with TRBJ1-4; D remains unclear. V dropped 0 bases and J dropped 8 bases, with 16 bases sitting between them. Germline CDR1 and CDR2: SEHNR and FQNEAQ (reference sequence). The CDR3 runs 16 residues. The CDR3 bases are TGTGCCAGCAGCTTAGCTCTTTTCGGGGAGAGCGAAAAACTGTTTTTT. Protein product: CASSLALFGESEKLFF.

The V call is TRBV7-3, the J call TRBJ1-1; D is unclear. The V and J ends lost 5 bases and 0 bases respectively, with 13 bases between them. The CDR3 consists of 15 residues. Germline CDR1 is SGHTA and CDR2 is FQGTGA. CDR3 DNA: TGTGCCAGCAGCCCACTTAAGAAAATGAACACTGAAGCTTTCTTT. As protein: CASSPLKKMNTEAFF.

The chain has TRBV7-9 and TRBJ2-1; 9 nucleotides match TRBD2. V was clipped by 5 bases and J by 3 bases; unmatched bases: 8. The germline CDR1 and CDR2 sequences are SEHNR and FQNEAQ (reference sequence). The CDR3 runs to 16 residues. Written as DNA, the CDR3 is TGTGCCAGCAGCCCGCGGGGGGGCCGGGTCTACAATGAGCAGTTCTTC. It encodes CASSPRGGRVYNEQFF.

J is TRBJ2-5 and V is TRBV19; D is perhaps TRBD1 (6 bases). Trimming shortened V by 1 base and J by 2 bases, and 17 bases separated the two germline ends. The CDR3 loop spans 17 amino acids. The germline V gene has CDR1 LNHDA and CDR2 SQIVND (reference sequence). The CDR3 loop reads CASSIGTLSQGQETQYF. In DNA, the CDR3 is TGTGCCAGTAGTATAGGAACCCTCTCCCAGGGGCAAGAGACCCAGTACTTC.

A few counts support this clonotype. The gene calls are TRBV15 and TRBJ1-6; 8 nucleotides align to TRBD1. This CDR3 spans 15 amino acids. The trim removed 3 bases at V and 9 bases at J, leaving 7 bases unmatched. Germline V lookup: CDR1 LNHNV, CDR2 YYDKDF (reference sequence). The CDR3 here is CATSSETGVGSPLHF. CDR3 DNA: TGTGCCACCAGCAGCGAGACAGGGGTTGGTTCACCCCTCCACTTT.

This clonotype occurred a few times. The CDR3 loop is CASKAEGSSYEQYV. For the CDR3, the DNA is TGTGCCAGTAAGGCTGAGGGTAGCTCCTACGAGCAGTACGTC. This rearrangement joins TRBV19 to TRBJ2-7, with D perhaps TRBD2 (5 bases). There are 14 residues in the CDR3. Trimming left V 7 bases short and J 0 bases short, with 13 bases between. CDR1 and CDR2 (germline): LNHDA, SQIVND (reference sequence).

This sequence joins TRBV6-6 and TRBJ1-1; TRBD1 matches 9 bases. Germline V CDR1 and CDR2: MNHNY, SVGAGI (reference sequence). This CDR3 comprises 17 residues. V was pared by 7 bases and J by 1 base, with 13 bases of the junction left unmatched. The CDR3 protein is CASIHPGQGLKNTEAFF. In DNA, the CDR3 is TGTGCCAGCATCCATCCGGGACAGGGCCTTAAGAACACTGAAGCTTTCTTT.

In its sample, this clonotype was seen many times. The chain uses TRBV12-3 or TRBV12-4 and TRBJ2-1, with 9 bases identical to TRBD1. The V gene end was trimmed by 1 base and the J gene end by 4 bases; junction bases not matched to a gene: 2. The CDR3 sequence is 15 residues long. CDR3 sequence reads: CASSLVTGGYNEQFF. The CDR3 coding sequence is TGTGCCAGCAGTTTAGTGACAGGGGGTTACAATGAGCAGTTCTTC.

The chain's CDR3 is CASSLRGRTQETQYF. The CDR3 nucleotides are TGTGCCAGCAGTTTAAGGGGCCGGACCCAAGAGACCCAGTACTTC. The chain carries TRBV27 and TRBJ2-5, with D possibly being TRBD1 (5 bases). Trimming cost V 2 bases and J 1 base, with 11 bases left between them. CDR1 and CDR2 from the germline V gene are MNHEY and SMNVEV (reference sequence). This CDR3 has 15 amino acids.

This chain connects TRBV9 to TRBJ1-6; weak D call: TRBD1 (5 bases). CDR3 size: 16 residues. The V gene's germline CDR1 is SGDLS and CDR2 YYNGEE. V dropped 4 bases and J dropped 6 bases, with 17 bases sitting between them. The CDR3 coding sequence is TGTGCCAGCAGCCCGAAGGCAGCGGGGACTAATTCACCCCTCCACTTT. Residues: CASSPKAAGTNSPLHF. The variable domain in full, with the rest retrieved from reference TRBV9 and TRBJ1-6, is DSGVTQTPKHLITATGQRVTLRCSPRSGDLSVYWYQQSLDQGLQFLIQYYNGEERAKGNILERFSAQQFPDLHSELNLSSLELGDSALYFCASSPKAAGTNSPLHFGNGTRLTVT.